This T cell receptor (beta chain) was identified during a study of CD8 T cell repertoires and HIV-1 epitope variants. Study-wide context: Epitopes were three Gag families plus Nef HW9 and YT9. T cells were cultured for nine to eleven days with cytokines added on days 3 and 7. An uncultured baseline aliquot held 1M T cells.

As concerns this clone: The antigen is not known.

Profiling relied on immunoSEQ multiplex PCR, and the TCRdb table lists in-frame clones only, not all of them. Altogether approximately 5,000 clones are present, 66% being singletons, with the ten largest covering around 43%. Study-level results: Most of the nine antigen-specific clonotypes appeared cross-reactive to autologous or escape variants.

The sequence was obtained from a male donor with HIV. The sequencing input was cultured CD8+ T cells derived from PBMCs.

The CDR3 reads CASSGGTGTGSYEQYF. The CDR3 nucleotides are TGCGCCAGCAGCGGGGGGACAGGGACTGGATCCTACGAGCAGTACTTC. This chain joins TRBV5-1 and TRBJ2-7, with TRBD1 matching 9 bases. The CDR3 sequence is 16 residues long. Germline values: CDR1 SGHRS, CDR2 YFSETQ. Trimming took 4 bases from V and 1 from J; bases not matched to a gene: 9.